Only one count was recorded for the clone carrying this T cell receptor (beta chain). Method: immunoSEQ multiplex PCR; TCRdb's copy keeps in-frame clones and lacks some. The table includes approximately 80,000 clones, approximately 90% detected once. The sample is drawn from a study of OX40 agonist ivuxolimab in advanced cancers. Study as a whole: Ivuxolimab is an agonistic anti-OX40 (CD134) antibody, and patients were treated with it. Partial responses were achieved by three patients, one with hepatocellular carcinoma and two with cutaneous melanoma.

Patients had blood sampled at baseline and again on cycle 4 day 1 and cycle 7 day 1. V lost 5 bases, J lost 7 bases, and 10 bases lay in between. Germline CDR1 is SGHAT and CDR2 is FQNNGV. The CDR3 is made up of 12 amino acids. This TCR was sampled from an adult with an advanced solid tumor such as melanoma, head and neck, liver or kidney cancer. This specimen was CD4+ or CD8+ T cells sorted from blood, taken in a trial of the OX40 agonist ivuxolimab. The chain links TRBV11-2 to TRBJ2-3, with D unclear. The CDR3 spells CASSPSGYTQYF. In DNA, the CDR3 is TGTGCCAGCAGCCCCTCAGGTTATACGCAGTATTTT.